This T cell receptor beta chain is drawn from a study of blood T cell repertoires in COVID-19. This CDR3 contains 16 residues. Trimming took off 4 bases at V and 5 bases at J, with 21 bases between the two ends. CDR1 is SGHRS and CDR2 is YFSETQ in the germline V gene. This clone was picked up one time. Per the original methods: Amplification with reference gene primers provided the estimates of nucleated cell counts. Sequencing used immunoSEQ multiplex PCR; TCRdb keeps in-frame clones, though not all of them. V, J and clone size derive from that table, while D and trimming were established from the DNA sequence. Of tens of thousands of clones listed, approximately 86% were seen once; the top ten hold about 7%.

This chain connects TRBV5-1 to TRBJ2-5; D may be TRBD1 (7 bases). Material for sequencing was peripheral blood. The sequence was collected from a man in his 60s with acute or convalescent COVID-19. CDR3 sequence reads: CASSPTSGTDGETQYF. The CDR3 coding sequence is TGCGCCAGCAGCCCGACTAGTGGGACAGATGGGGAGACCCAGTACTTC.